The 28 T cell receptor beta chains below come from one sample, sequenced in a study of OX40 agonist ivuxolimab in advanced cancers. Assay used: immunoSEQ multiplex PCR; TCRdb lists only in-frame clones, some missing. The data hold 95,000 to 150,000 clones, with 93% observed a single time. Sequencing was performed on CD4+ or CD8+ T cells sorted from blood, taken in a trial of the OX40 agonist ivuxolimab. The receptors originated from an adult with an advanced solid tumor such as melanoma, head and neck, liver or kidney cancer.

The V and J genes are TRBV6-1 and TRBJ2-7, with D possibly matching TRBD1 (5 bases). Per the germline V gene, CDR1 is MNHNS and CDR2 is SASEGT. The CDR3 is 12 amino acids. Trimming took off 7 bases at V and 2 bases at J, with 9 bases between the two ends. DNA for the CDR3: TGTGCCAGCACCCTGGGGCCCTACGAGCAGTACTTC. Translation gives CASTLGPYEQYF.

V gene TRBV6-6 combines with J gene TRBJ2-6; 8 nucleotides line up with TRBD2. The CDR3 loop spans 16 amino acids. Germline assignment: CDR1 MNHNY and CDR2 SVGAGI (reference sequence). Losses at the gene ends were 5 bases for V and 0 bases for J; bases not matched to a gene: 3. CDR3 in DNA: TGTGCCAGCAGTAGCGGGAGTAACTCTGGGGCCAACGTCCTGACTTTC. It specifies CASSSGSNSGANVLTF.

The CDR3 loop reads CATSSQQGLGGNTIYF. The CDR3 DNA is TGTGCCACCAGCAGTCAGCAGGGTCTGGGAGGAAACACCATATATTTT. The V gene is TRBV15, the J gene TRBJ1-3; D may be TRBD1 (5 bases). V was shortened by 3 bases and J by 4 bases, with 16 bases between the two germline ends. The CDR3 length is 16 residues. CDR1 and CDR2 (germline): LNHNV, YYDKDF (reference sequence).

A single count supports this clone. This chain connects TRBV29-1 to TRBJ2-7; the D gene is possibly TRBD2 (5 bases). The germline V and J ends were trimmed by 5 bases and 6 bases, with 14 bases remaining between them. Germline values: CDR1 SQVTM, CDR2 ANQGSEA. CDR3 length equals 12 residues. The CDR3 coding sequence is TGCAGCGTTCTTCCGCACGGAGGCGAGCAGTACTTC. Encoded protein: CSVLPHGGEQYF.

The V gene is TRBV5-1, the J gene TRBJ2-7, with 7 nucleotides matching TRBD1. The CDR3 length is 14 residues. Germline lookup yields CDR1 SGHRS and CDR2 YFSETQ. With V trimmed by 4 bases and J by 1 base, 5 bases remained unmatched. This chain's CDR3 is CASSQQGRSYEQYF. The CDR3 region has the DNA TGCGCCAGCAGCCAACAGGGGCGATCCTACGAGCAGTACTTC.

The V and J genes are TRBV19 and TRBJ1-4; TRBD1 agrees at 7 bases. Germline V gene sequence: CDR1 LNHDA, CDR2 SQIVND (reference sequence). J lost 5 bases, V lost 6 bases, and 6 bases had no gene match. The CDR3 has 14 residues. The CDR3 reads CASRRGQLNEKLFF. CDR3 bases: TGTGCCAGTAGGCGGGGACAGCTGAATGAAAAACTGTTTTTT. Variable domain in full (rest from reference TRBV19 and TRBJ1-4): DGGITQSPKYLFRKEGQNVTLSCEQNLNHDAMYWYRQDPGQGLRLIYYSQIVNDFQKGDIAEGYSVSREKKESFPLTVTSAQKNPTAFYLCASRRGQLNEKLFFGSGTQLSVL.

The sample holds one count of this clone. The chain joins TRBV28 to TRBJ2-7; 7 positions agree with TRBD1. Trimming took 8 bases from V and 2 from J; bases not matched to a gene: 9. CDR1 is MDHEN, CDR2 SYDVKM, per germline. The CDR3 has 14 amino acids. The CDR3 region has the DNA TGTGCCAGCGGGGCCCCAGGACAGGCCTACGAGCAGTACTTC. As protein: CASGAPGQAYEQYF.

Points on this clone: The sample carries other DNA sequences with the same CDR3. The genes are TRBV28 and TRBJ2-7; TRBD2 aligns across 8 bases. The CDR3 sequence is 14 residues long. V dropped 5 bases and J dropped 5; count of bases not matched to a gene: 8. The germline gives CDR1 MDHEN, CDR2 SYDVKM. The CDR3 protein is CASSPGTSNNEQYF. As DNA, the CDR3 is TGTGCCAGCAGTCCCGGGACTAGTAACAACGAGCAGTACTTC.

CDR3 bases: TGTGCCAGTAGTGCGACAGGGGAGTTGGGAGGACAGCCCCAGCATTTT. Its translation is CASSATGELGGQPQHF. The chain recombines TRBV19 with TRBJ1-5; TRBD1 agrees at 8 bases. Per germline, CDR1 LNHDA and CDR2 SQIVND (reference sequence). The CDR3 contains 16 residues. V was clipped by 5 bases and J by 7 bases; unmatched bases: 13.

The V gene is TRBV1, the J gene TRBJ1-1; TRBD1 is the table's D call and was not checked against the DNA. TRBV1 is marked as a pseudogene. This CDR3 comprises 13 residues. The DNA for the CDR3 is TGCACCAGCAGCCACCTAGACAGGGTAGGAGCTTTCTTT. This codes for CTSSHLDRVGAFF.

CDR3: CASSPGFRSGANVLTF. In DNA form, the CDR3 reads TGTGCCAGTAGTCCTGGATTTCGCTCTGGGGCCAACGTCCTGACTTTC. This rearrangement joins TRBV19 to TRBJ2-6; unclear D gene. This CDR3 has 16 amino acids. Trimming took 5 bases from V and 0 from J, leaving 11 bases between them. Looked up from germline, CDR1 is LNHDA and CDR2 is SQIVND (reference sequence).

V gene TRBV29-1 combines with J gene TRBJ2-7; 7 positions agree with TRBD2. The CDR3 sequence is 13 residues long. V shed 3 bases, J shed 2 bases, and the junction held 4 bases outside the gene matches. CDR1 and CDR2 (germline): SQVTM, ANQGSEA. CDR3 loop: CSVDWEGTYEQYF. CDR3 bases: TGCAGCGTTGATTGGGAGGGGACCTACGAGCAGTACTTC.

This clone showed up just once. This chain uses TRBV28 with TRBJ1-2; possibly TRBD1 for D (6 bases). Trimming removed 7 bases from V and 8 bases from J, with 17 bases in between. Looked up from germline, CDR1 is MDHEN and CDR2 is SYDVKM. This CDR3 comprises 13 residues. The CDR3 spells CASTPTGGGGYTF. DNA for the CDR3: TGTGCCAGCACCCCGACGGGGGGCGGGGGCTACACCTTC.

The chain is built from TRBV10-1 and TRBJ2-1; D possibly corresponds to TRBD2 (6 bases). CDR1 is WNHNN, CDR2 SYGVQD, per germline (reference sequence). The length of the CDR3 is 12 residues. Trimming cost V 8 bases and J 11 bases, with 16 bases left between them. The DNA for the CDR3 is TGCGCCAGCGAGGAGGGGAAGGCTAAGCAGTTCTTC. It yields the protein CASEEGKAKQFF.

The chain joins TRBV11-3 to TRBJ1-1; D ambiguous. V dropped 1 base and J dropped 5 bases, with 8 bases sitting between them. The CDR3 runs 13 residues. Per the germline V gene, CDR1 is SGHNT and CDR2 is YENEEA. In nucleotides, the CDR3 is TGTGCCAGCAGCTTAGGGAGGAGTACTGAAGCTTTCTTT. Translation gives CASSLGRSTEAFF.

In its sample, this clone was seen once. The chain has TRBV7-9 and TRBJ2-7; 9 bases line up with TRBD1. J was trimmed by 0 bases and V by 0 bases; bases with no gene match: 3. Germline V lookup: CDR1 SEHNR, CDR2 FQNEAQ (reference sequence). CDR3 length equals 16 residues. The CDR3 region is CASSLAGQGSSYEQYF. The CDR3, as DNA: TGTGCCAGCAGCTTAGCCGGACAGGGGTCCTCCTACGAGCAGTACTTC.

The V call is TRBV5-1, the J call TRBJ2-7, with D possibly matching TRBD2 (5 bases). CDR1 is SGHRS, CDR2 YFSETQ, per germline. V lost 7 bases, J lost 2 bases, and 13 bases lay in between. The CDR3 is 13 amino acids. CDR3 in DNA: TGCGCCAGCGGTAGTAGCGCTACCTACGAGCAGTACTTC. Translation gives CASGSSATYEQYF.

The chain couples TRBV6-5 to TRBJ2-5, with TRBD1 identical over 7 bases. The CDR3 runs 14 residues. The germline V gene has CDR1 MNHEY and CDR2 SVGAGI. V gave up 2 bases and J gave up 4 bases; unmatched junction bases: 4. The CDR3 region has the DNA TGTGCCAGCAGTTACGTAGGGGGCCGAGAGACCCAGTACTTC. Protein: CASSYVGGRETQYF.

This rearrangement joins TRBV5-4 to TRBJ2-2; tentative D call: TRBD1 (5 bases). The V end lost 4 bases, the J end lost 2 bases, and 15 bases lay between the germline ends. The CDR3 extends over 16 amino acids. Germline V gene sequence: CDR1 SGHNT, CDR2 YYREEE (reference sequence). The CDR3 DNA reads TGTGCCAGCAGCGTAATCAGGGCCGGTAACACCGGGGAGCTGTTTTTT. Protein: CASSVIRAGNTGELFF. Looking up the rest from reference TRBV5-4 and TRBJ2-2 gives the full variable domain: ETGVTQSPTHLIKTRGQQVTLRCSSQSGHNTVSWYQQALGQGPQFIFQYYREEENGRGNFPPRFSGLQFPNYSSELNVNALELDDSALYLCASSVIRAGNTGELFFGEGSRLTVL.

The chain couples TRBV4-2 to TRBJ2-5, with a possible D match to TRBD2 (6 bases). Between the trimmed V and J ends, which lost 0 bases and 10 bases, there was a span of 12 bases. Germline CDR1 is LGHNA and CDR2 is YNFKEQ. This CDR3 has 13 amino acids. The CDR3 protein is CASSQDSREVQYF. The CDR3 coding sequence is TGTGCCAGCAGCCAAGATTCCAGGGAGGTCCAGTACTTC.

The rearrangement links TRBV28 to TRBJ2-7; 7 nucleotides match TRBD2. CDR3 length: 12 amino acids. Germline CDR1 reads MDHEN; CDR2 reads SYDVKM. With V trimmed by 8 bases and J by 5 bases, 6 bases remained unmatched. For the CDR3, the DNA is TGTGCCAGCTTGACTAGCTTCAACGAGCAGTACTTC. Its protein product is CASLTSFNEQYF.

The V call is TRBV28, the J call TRBJ1-5, with D perhaps matching TRBD1 (5 bases). V was cut by 2 bases and J by 2 bases, with 10 bases left in between. Per germline, CDR1 MDHEN and CDR2 SYDVKM. The CDR3 length is 15 residues. The CDR3, as DNA: TGTGCCAGCAGTTTACCGTGGGGGGGCAATCAGCCCCAGCATTTT. It encodes CASSLPWGGNQPQHF.

CDR3 sequence (DNA): TGTGCCAGCTCAATTCAACCGGACAGCTCCTACGAGCAGTACTTC. This gives the protein CASSIQPDSSYEQYF. This chain links TRBV18 with TRBJ2-7; maybe TRBD1 (6 bases). V lost 5 bases and J lost 0, with 14 bases in between. The CDR3 consists of 15 residues. Germline CDR1 is KGHSH and CDR2 is LQKENI.

The chain couples TRBV28 to TRBJ2-7; 14 bases match TRBD2. V lost 6 bases to trimming and J lost 6 bases; unmatched junction nucleotides: 4. Germline V gene lookup returns CDR1 MDHEN and CDR2 SYDVKM. The CDR3 sequence is 14 residues long. CDR3 in DNA: TGTGCCAGCAGGCCCGGACTAGCGGGGGGCGAGCAGTACTTC. Amino acid sequence: CASRPGLAGGEQYF. The full variable domain, with the rest looked up from reference TRBV28 and TRBJ2-7, is DVKVTQSSRYLVKRTGEKVFLECVQDMDHENMFWYRQDPGLGLRLIYFSYDVKMKEKGDIPEGYSVSREKKERFSLILESASTNQTSMYLCASRPGLAGGEQYFGPGTRLTVT.

The V and J genes are TRBV11-2 and TRBJ1-6; D gene ambiguous. There are 13 residues in the CDR3. V lost 1 base, J lost 7 bases, and 5 bases lay in between. The V gene's germline CDR1 is SGHAT and CDR2 FQNNGV. The CDR3 reads CASSLGPNSPLHF. The CDR3 DNA sequence: TGTGCCAGCAGCTTAGGTCCGAATTCACCCCTCCACTTT.

The rearrangement joins TRBV11-1 to TRBJ2-2; the match to TRBD2 covers 10 bases. The CDR3 has 17 amino acids. V was clipped by 0 bases and J by 10 bases; unmatched bases: 11. The germline V gene has CDR1 SGHAT and CDR2 FQDESV (reference sequence). CDR3 bases: TGTGCCAGCAGCTTAGCCGGACGTGCTAGCGGGGGAGTGGAGCTGTTTTTT. Protein: CASSLAGRASGGVELFF. Looking up the rest from reference TRBV11-1 and TRBJ2-2 gives the full variable domain: EAEVAQSPRYKITEKSQAVAFWCDPISGHATLYWYRQILGQGPELLVQFQDESVVDDSQLPKDRFSAERLKGVDSTLKIQPAELGDSAMYLCASSLAGRASGGVELFFGEGSRLTVL.

This clone was recorded a few times. CDR3 in amino acids: CASSADGGRDTQYF. CDR3 DNA: TGTGCCAGCAGTGCGGACGGTGGGAGGGATACGCAGTATTTT. V is TRBV2 and J is TRBJ2-3; D might be TRBD2 (6 bases). The CDR3 length is 14 residues. Per germline, CDR1 SNHLY and CDR2 FYNNEI. V lost 4 bases, J lost 6 bases, and 14 bases lay in between. The complete variable domain, with remaining parts taken from reference TRBV2 and TRBJ2-3, reads EPEVTQTPSHQVTQMGQEVILRCVPISNHLYFYWYRQILGQKVEFLVSFYNNEISEKSEIFDDQFSVERPDGSNFTLKIRSTKLEDSAMYFCASSADGGRDTQYFGPGTRLTVL.

This chain connects TRBV30 to TRBJ1-5; D might be TRBD1 (6 bases). The CDR3 is 15 amino acids. Trimming pared 3 bases from V and 2 bases from J, leaving 14 bases between. Germline V gene data show CDR1 as GTSNPN and CDR2 as SVGIG (reference sequence). The CDR3 sequence: CAWSQGHSGNQPQHF. The CDR3, as DNA: TGTGCCTGGAGCCAGGGGCATAGTGGCAATCAGCCCCAGCATTTT.